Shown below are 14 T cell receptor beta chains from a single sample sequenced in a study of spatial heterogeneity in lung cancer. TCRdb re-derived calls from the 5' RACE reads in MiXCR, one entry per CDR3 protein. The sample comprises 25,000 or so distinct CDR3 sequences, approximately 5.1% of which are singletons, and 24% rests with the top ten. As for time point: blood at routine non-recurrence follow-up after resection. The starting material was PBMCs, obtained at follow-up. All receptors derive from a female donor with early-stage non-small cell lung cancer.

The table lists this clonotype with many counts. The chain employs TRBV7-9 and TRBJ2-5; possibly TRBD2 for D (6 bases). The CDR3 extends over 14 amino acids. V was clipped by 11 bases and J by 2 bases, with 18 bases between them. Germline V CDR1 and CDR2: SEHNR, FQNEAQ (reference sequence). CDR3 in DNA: TGTGCCGGGGGGTTGGACGGCCGTCAAGAGACCCAGTACTTC. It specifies CAGGLDGRQETQYF.

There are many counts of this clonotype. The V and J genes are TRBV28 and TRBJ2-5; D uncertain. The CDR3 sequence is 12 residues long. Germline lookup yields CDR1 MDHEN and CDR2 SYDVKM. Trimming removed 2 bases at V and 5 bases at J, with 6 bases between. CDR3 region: CASSLTRETQYF. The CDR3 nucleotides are TGTGCCAGCAGTTTAACCAGGGAGACCCAGTACTTC.

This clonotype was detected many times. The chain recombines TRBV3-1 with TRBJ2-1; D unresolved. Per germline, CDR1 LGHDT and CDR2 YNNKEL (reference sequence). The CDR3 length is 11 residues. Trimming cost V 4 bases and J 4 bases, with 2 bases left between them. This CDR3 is CASSRYNEQFF. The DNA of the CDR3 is TGTGCCAGCAGCCGATACAATGAGCAGTTCTTC.

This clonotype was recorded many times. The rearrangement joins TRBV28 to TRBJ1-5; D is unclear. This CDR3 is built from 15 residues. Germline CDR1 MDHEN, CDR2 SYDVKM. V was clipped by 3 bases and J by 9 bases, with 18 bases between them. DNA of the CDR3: TGTGCCAGCAGTTTGAGGACGGCGAGAATGCGGCCCCAGCATTTT. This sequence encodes CASSLRTARMRPQHF.

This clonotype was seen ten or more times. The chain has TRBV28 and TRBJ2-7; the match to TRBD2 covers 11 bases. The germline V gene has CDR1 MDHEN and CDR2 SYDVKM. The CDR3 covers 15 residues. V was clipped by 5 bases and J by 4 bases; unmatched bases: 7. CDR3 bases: TGTGCCAGCAGTCCCTGGACTAGCGGGTTATACGAGCAGTACTTC. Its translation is CASSPWTSGLYEQYF.

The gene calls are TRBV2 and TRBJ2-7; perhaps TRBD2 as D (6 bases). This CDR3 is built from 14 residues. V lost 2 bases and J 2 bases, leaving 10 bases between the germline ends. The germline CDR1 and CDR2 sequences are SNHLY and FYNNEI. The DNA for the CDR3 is TGTGCCAGCAGTGAATATAGGACTACCTACGAGCAGTACTTC. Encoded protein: CASSEYRTTYEQYF.

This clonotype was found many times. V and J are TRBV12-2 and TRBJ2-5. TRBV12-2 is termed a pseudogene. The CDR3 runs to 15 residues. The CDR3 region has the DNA TGTGCAAGTCGCTTAGGGGTAGGTCTCCAAGAGACCCAGTACTTC. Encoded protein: CASRLGVGLQETQYF.

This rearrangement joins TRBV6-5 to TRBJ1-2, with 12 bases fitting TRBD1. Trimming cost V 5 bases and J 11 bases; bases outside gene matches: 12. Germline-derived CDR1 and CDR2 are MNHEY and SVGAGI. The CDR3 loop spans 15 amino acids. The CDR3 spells CASSRQPGQGAWYTF. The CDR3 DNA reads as TGTGCCAGCAGTCGACAACCGGGACAGGGGGCCTGGTACACCTTC.

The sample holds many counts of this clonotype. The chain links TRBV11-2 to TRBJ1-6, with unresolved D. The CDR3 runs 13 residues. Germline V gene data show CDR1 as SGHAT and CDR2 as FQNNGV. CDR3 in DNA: TGTGCTACAAGGCGGGTACCGAATTCACCCCTCCACTTT. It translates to CATRRVPNSPLHF.

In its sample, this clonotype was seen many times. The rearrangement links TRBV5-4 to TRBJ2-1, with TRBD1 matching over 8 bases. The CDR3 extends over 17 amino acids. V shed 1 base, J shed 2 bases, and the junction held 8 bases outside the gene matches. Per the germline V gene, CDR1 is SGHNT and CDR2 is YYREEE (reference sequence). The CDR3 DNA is TGTGCCAGCAGCTTGACTACAGGACAGGGCGCCTACAATGAGCAGTTCTTC. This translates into CASSLTTGQGAYNEQFF.

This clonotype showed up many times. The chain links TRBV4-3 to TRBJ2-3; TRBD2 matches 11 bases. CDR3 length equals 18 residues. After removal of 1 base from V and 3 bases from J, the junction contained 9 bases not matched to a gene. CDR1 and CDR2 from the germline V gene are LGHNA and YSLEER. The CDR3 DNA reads TGCGCCAGCAGCCAAGGACAGGTTAGCGGGGGGGCGACAGATACGCAGTATTTT. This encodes CASSQGQVSGGATDTQYF.

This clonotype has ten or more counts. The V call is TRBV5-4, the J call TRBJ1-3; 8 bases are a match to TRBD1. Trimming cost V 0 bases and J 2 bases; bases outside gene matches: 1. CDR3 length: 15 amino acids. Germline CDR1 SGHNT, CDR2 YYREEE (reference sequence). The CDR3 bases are TGTGCCAGCAGCTTGGCACAGGGGGCTGGAAACACCATATATTTT. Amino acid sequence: CASSLAQGAGNTIYF.

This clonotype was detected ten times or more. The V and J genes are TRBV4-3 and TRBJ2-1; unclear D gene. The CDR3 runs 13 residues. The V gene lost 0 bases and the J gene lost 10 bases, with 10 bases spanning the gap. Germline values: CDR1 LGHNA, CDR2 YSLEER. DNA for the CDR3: TGCGCCAGCAGCCAAGATCTCGACCGGGAGCAGTTCTTC. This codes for CASSQDLDREQFF.

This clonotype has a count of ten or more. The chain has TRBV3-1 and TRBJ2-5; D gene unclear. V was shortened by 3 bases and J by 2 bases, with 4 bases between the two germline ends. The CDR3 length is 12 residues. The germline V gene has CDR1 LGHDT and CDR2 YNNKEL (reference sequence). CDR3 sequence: CASSHAQETQYF. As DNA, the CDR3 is TGTGCCAGCAGCCACGCTCAAGAGACCCAGTACTTC.